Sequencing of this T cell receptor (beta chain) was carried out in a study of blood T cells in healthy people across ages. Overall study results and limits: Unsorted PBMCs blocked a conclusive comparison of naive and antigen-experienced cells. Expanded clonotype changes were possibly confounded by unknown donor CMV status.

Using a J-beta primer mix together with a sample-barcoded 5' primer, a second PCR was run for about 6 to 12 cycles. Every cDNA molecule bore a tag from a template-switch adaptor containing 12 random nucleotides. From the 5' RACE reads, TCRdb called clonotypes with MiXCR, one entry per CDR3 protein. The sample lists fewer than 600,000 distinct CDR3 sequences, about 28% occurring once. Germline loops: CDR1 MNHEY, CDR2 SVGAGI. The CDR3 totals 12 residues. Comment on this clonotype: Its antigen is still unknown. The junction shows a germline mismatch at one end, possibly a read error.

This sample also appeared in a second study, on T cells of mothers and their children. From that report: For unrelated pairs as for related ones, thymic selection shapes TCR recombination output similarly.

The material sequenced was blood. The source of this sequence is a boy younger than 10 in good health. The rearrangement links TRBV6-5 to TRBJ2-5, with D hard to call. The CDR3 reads CASGYPGETQYF. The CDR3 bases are TGTGCCAGCGGTTACCCCGGGGAGACCCAGTACTTC.